The following is a TCR beta chain sequence with its context. Its antigen is currently not known. Nothing much larger sits one base from this clone, and base qualities are not available. Using the deep immunoSEQ assay, multiplex PCR amplified TCR CDR3 regions from genomic DNA. Extracted genomic DNA from each cell subset was spread evenly across all wells of several immunoSEQ 96-well plates, with each plate serving as a replicate. For sorted subsets, each replicate PCR was loaded with around 200 ng genomic DNA, equivalent to about 33,000 T cell genomes. Purified libraries were measured with a Qubit 3.0 fluorometer, size-checked on a Bioanalyzer 2100, and measured again with the KAPA Library Quantification kit. A separate single-read 150-cycle Illumina NextSeq 550 flow cell was used to sequence each immunoSEQ 96-well plate. The paper's processing steps were these. Because only junctional sequences without quality scores were contained in the immunoSEQ output, filtering matching that applied to full-length reads could not be performed. To assign V/J genes and CDR3, sequences were annotated using PyIR, a Python wrapper for IgBLAST v1.9, with IMGT germline references. Any read was removed if the V/J assignment was weak (E-value above 1e-6), the CDR3 was missing, or the read contained stop codons, out-of-frame junctions, or ambiguous translated residues. V3J clonotypes were defined as sequences sharing an identical inferred V gene, J gene, and CDR3 amino acid sequence. To compute the percentage overlap between repertoires, the number of shared unique clonotypes was divided by the size of the smaller repertoire. Richness of each repertoire was evaluated using RTK rarefaction, the Chao1 estimator, and Recon v2.1 estimates of unobserved clonotypes. Generation probabilities were computed with OLGA for all TCRbeta clonotypes obtained by the gDNA method from several donors. Drawn from immuneACCESS, this table holds only the in-frame rearrangements with V and J called that TCRdb kept. Clones are partly lost; checked studies trace under half to an unresolved V gene and leave the rest unexplained. V, J and clone size derive from that table, while D and trimming were established from the DNA sequence. Counted in this sample were approximately 650,000 clones; roughly 95% of them appeared once. The ten biggest clones cover 0.11% of the sample.

The sample is drawn from a study of shared clonotypes between healthy human individuals (dated by TCRdb to about 2020). Study-wide context: A few men and a couple of women, aged 18 to 49 years, made up the cohort. The study deeply sequenced blood TCR repertoires of about 5 healthy adults to estimate repertoire size and the extent of clonotype sharing between individuals. Per donor, leukapheresis produced somewhere between about 0.85 and 10 billion PBMCs. For each donor, CD4 naive and CD4 memory were each given three plates, CD8 naive was given two plates, and CD8 memory was given one plate. Different laboratories and diverse techniques were used to prepare libraries and sequence TCR repertoires, to increase sequencing depth and limit assay-specific biases. Results the study describes overall, beyond this receptor: Compared with non-shared clonotypes, the clonotypes found in all four sorted-subset donors had higher generation probabilities. Larger estimated clonotype richness was generally found for naive subsets than for memory subsets. Pairwise subsampling led to the expectation that sequencing depth would affect the degree of clonotype sharing among donors. The genetic and exposure-history diversity represented was limited by the small number of donors. Incomplete sequencing was indicated by rarefaction of sorted-subset datasets, despite the large sequencing depth. Across four donors, roughly 5.1% of naive CD4, 3% to 4% of naive CD8, approximately 2.5% of memory CD4, and under 0.45% of memory CD8 clonotypes were shared. Sampling was restricted to blood, and TCR repertoires in tissues likely differ from the TCR repertoires found in blood.

For the CD8 naive samples, CD45RO-negative cells were positively selected for CCR7, yielding a CD45RA+CCR7+ population from which TemRA cells were excluded. Healthy HIV-negative adults with no recently reported acute infections or vaccinations were included as donors. All donors were Caucasian adults living in Nashville, Tennessee, USA. Blood was collected by leukapheresis, and PBMCs were isolated by Ficoll-Histopaque density gradient centrifugation and then cryopreserved in liquid nitrogen vapor phase. Purity and quantity of every magnetically sorted T cell population were checked by analytical flow cytometry. Genomic DNA was isolated from every sorted fraction and measured by UV absorbance on a Nanodrop 2000c. The germline V gene provides CDR1 MDHEN and CDR2 SYDVKM. V ends up 6 bases short and J 5 bases short, with an unmatched junction base count of 24. The CDR3, cysteine through phenylalanine, is 20 amino acids long. The read is trimmed to its CDR3 DNA, 60 bases read in frame from base 1.

The chain uses TRBV28 and TRBJ2-2, and TRBD1 aligns with 7 junction nucleotides. This receptor was obtained from a woman in her twenties or thirties in good health. Sequenced material: naive CD8+ T cells sorted from blood. The label giving this sample's cell subset or site can be read as: CD45RA+CCR7+. The nucleotides read TGTGCCAGCAGGCAATCCCGTGAGACAGGGTCACGAGTGAGGACCGGGGAGCTGTTTTTT. Its product reads: CASRQSRETGSRVRTGELFF. With the rest looked up from the reference TRBV28 and TRBJ2-2 genes rather than sequenced, the full variable domain is DVKVTQSSRYLVKRTGEKVFLECVQDMDHENMFWYRQDPGLGLRLIYFSYDVKMKEKGDIPEGYSVSREKKERFSLILESASTNQTSMYLCASRQSRETGSRVRTGELFFGEGSRLTVL.